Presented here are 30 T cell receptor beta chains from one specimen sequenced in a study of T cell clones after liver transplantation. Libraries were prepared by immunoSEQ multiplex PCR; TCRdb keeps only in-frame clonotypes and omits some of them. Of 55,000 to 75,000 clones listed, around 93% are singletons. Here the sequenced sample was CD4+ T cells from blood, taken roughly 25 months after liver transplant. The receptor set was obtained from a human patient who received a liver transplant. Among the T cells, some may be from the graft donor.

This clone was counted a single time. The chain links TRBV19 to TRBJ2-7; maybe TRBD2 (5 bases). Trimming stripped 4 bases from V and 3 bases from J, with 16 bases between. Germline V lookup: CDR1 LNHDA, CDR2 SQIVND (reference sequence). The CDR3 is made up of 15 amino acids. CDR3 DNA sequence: TGTGCCAGTAGTACACAACCGGTAGGGAGCTACGAGCAGTACTTC. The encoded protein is CASSTQPVGSYEQYF.

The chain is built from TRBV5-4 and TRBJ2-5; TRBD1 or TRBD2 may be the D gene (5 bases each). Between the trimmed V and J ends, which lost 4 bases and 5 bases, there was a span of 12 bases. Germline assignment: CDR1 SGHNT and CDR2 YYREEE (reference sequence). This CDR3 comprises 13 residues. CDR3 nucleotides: TGTGCCAGCAGCCGGGACCAACTCGAGACCCAGTACTTC. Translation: CASSRDQLETQYF. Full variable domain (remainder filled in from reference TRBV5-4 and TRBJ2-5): ETGVTQSPTHLIKTRGQQVTLRCSSQSGHNTVSWYQQALGQGPQFIFQYYREEENGRGNFPPRFSGLQFPNYSSELNVNALELDDSALYLCASSRDQLETQYFGPGTRLLVL.

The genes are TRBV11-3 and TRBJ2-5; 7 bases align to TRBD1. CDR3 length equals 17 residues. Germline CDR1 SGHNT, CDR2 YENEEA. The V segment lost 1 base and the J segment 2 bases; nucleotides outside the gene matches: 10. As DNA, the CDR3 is TGTGCCAGCAGCTTAGGAGGTTGGGGACAGCTTCAAGAGACCCAGTACTTC. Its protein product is CASSLGGWGQLQETQYF. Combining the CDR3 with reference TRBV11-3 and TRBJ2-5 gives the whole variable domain EAGVVQSPRYKIIEKKQPVAFWCNPISGHNTLYWYLQNLGQGPELLIRYENEEAVDDSQLPKDRFSAERLKGVDSTLKIQPAELGDSAVYLCASSLGGWGQLQETQYFGPGTRLLVL.

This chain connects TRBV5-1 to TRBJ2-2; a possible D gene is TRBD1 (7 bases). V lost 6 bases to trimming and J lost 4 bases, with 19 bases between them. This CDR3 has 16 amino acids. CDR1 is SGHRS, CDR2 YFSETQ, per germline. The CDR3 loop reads CASTLLAGGFTGELFF. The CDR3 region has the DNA TGCGCCAGCACCTTACTAGCAGGGGGGTTCACCGGGGAGCTGTTTTTT.

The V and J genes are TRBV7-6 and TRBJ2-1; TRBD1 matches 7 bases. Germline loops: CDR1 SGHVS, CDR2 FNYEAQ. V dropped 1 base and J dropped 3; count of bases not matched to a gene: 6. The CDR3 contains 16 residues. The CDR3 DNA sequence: TGTGCCAGCAGCTTAGACTCTCCAGGGGGCTACAATGAGCAGTTCTTC. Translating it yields CASSLDSPGGYNEQFF.

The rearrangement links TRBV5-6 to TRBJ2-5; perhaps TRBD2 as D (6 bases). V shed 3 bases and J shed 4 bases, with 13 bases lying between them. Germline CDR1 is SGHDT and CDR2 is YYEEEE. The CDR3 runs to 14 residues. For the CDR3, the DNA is TGTGCCAGCAGCTCGGAGGGCCGGCGAGAGACCCAGTACTTC. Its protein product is CASSSEGRRETQYF.

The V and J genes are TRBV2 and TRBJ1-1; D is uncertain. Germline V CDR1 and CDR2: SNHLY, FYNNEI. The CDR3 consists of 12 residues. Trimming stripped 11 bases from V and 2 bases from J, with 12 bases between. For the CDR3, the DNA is TGTGCCGGGCAGAGGGATAACACTGAAGCTTTCTTT. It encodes CAGQRDNTEAFF.

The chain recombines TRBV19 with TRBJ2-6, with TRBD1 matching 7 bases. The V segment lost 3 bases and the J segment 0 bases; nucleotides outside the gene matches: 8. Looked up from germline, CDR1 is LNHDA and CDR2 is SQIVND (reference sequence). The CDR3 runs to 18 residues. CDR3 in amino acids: CASSISGQIFSGANVLTF. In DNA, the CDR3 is TGTGCCAGTAGTATCTCGGGACAGATCTTCTCTGGGGCCAACGTCCTGACTTTC.

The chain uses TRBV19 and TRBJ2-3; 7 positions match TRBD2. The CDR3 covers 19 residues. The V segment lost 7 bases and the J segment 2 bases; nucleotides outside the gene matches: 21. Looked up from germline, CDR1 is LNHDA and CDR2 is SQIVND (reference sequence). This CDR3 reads CASTPQEGGSPRLTDTQYF. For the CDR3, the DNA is TGTGCCAGTACTCCCCAGGAGGGCGGGAGCCCCAGGCTCACAGATACGCAGTATTTT.

CDR3 loop: CASSLNNNEQFF. As DNA, the CDR3 is TGCGCCAGCAGCCTCAACAACAATGAGCAGTTCTTC. The chain is built from TRBV5-1 and TRBJ2-1; D ambiguous. Germline CDR1 reads SGHRS; CDR2 reads YFSETQ. Trimming removed 4 bases from V and 5 bases from J, with 7 bases in between. The CDR3 length is 12 residues.

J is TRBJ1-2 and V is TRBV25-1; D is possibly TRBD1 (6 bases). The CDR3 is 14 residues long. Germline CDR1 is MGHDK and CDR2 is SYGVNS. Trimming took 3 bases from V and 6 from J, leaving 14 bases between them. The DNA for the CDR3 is TGTGCCAGCAGTGATCCAGGGGTATCGGATGGCTACACCTTC. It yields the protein CASSDPGVSDGYTF.

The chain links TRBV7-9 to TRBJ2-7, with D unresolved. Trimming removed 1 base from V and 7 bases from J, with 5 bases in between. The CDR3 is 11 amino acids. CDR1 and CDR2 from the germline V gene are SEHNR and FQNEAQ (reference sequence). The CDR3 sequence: CASSLVGEQYF. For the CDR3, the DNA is TGTGCCAGCAGCTTAGTCGGTGAGCAGTACTTC.

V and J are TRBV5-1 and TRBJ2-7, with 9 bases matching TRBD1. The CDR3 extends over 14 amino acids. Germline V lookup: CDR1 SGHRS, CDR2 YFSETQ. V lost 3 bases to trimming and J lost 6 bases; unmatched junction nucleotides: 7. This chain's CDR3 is CASSSTRQGGEQYF. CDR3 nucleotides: TGCGCCAGCAGCTCAACGAGACAGGGGGGCGAGCAGTACTTC.

CDR3 sequence reads: CSVGRSTDTQYF. The CDR3 nucleotides read TGCAGCGTTGGACGGAGCACAGATACGCAGTATTTT. V usage is TRBV29-1 and J usage is TRBJ2-3; D is uncertain. V lost 4 bases and J lost 0, with 5 bases in between. The length of the CDR3 is 12 residues. Germline V CDR1 and CDR2: SQVTM, ANQGSEA.

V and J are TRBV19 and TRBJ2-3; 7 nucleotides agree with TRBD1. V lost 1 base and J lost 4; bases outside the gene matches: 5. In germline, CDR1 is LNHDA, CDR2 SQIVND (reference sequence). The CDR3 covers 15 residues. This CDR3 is CASSIGHRGADTQYF. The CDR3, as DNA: TGTGCCAGTAGTATAGGGCACAGGGGTGCAGATACGCAGTATTTT.

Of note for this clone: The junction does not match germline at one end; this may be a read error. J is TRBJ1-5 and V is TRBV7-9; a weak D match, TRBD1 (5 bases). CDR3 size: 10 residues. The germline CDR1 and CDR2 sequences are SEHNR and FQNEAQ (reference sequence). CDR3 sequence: CASSAPTQEF. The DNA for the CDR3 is TGTGCCAGCAGCGCTCCGACACAGGAGTTT.

CDR3 bases: TGTGCCAGCAGCCAAGATCGGACCAGTGAGCAGTTCTTC. This gives the protein CASSQDRTSEQFF. This chain connects TRBV14 to TRBJ2-1; no definite D call. The CDR3 runs 13 residues. CDR1 is SGHDN and CDR2 is FVKESK in the germline V gene. Trimming shortened V by 0 bases and J by 9 bases, and 9 bases separated the two germline ends.

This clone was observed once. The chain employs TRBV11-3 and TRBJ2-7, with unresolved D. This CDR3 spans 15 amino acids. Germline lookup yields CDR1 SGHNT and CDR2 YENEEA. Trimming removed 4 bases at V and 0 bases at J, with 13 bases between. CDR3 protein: CASSSWALRSYEQYF. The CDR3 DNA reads TGTGCCAGCAGCTCCTGGGCGTTACGCTCCTACGAGCAGTACTTC.

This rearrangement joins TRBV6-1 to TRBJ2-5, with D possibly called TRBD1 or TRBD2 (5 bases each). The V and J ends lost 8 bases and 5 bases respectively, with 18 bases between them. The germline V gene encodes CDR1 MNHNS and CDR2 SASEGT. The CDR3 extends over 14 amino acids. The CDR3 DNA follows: TGTGCCAGCTCCCCTGGGGGAGCGCGCGAGACCCAGTACTTC. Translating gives CASSPGGARETQYF.

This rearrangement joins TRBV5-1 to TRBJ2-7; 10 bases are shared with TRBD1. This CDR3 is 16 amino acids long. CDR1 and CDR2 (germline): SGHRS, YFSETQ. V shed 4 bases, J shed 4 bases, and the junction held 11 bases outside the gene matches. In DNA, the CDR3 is TGCGCCAGCAGCCCCCTTCCGGGACAGGGGAGTTACGAGCAGTACTTC. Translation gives CASSPLPGQGSYEQYF.

The DNA of the CDR3 is TGTGCCAGCAGTTTATTTCCCAAGGTTTACGAGCAGTACTTC. Protein: CASSLFPKVYEQYF. The rearrangement joins TRBV28 to TRBJ2-7; D is ambiguous. Germline V gives CDR1 MDHEN, CDR2 SYDVKM. The CDR3 runs to 14 residues. Trimming removed 1 base at V and 4 bases at J, with 11 bases between. The variable domain in full, with the rest retrieved from reference TRBV28 and TRBJ2-7, is DVKVTQSSRYLVKRTGEKVFLECVQDMDHENMFWYRQDPGLGLRLIYFSYDVKMKEKGDIPEGYSVSREKKERFSLILESASTNQTSMYLCASSLFPKVYEQYFGPGTRLTVT.

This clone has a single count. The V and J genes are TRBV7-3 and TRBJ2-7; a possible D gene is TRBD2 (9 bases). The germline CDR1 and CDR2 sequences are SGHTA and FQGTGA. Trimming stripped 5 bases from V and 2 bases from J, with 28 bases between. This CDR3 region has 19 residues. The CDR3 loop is CASSLLGQGSSGVPYEQYF. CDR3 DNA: TGTGCCAGCAGCCTCCTAGGACAGGGATCTAGCGGGGTCCCCTACGAGCAGTACTTC.

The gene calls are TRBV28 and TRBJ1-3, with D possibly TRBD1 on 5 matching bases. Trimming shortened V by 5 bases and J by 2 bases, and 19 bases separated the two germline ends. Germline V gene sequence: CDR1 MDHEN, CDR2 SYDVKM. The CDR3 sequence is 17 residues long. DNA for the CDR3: TGTGCCAGCAGTCTCCCCGGCTTGGGGCAAACTGGAAACACCATATATTTT. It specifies CASSLPGLGQTGNTIYF.

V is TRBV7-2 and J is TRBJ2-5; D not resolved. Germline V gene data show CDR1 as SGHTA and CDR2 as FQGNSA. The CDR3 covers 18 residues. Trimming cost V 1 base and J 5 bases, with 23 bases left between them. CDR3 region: CASSLGSGSRAPQETQYF. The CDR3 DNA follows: TGTGCCAGCAGCTTAGGATCCGGTAGTCGGGCCCCCCAGGAGACCCAGTACTTC.

CDR3 bases: TGTGCCAGCAGGGAGGCTAGCGGGTACAATGAGCAGTTCTTC. Amino acids: CASREASGYNEQFF. V usage is TRBV2 and J usage is TRBJ2-1, with 8 bases lining up with TRBD2. The CDR3 spans 14 residues. Germline CDR1 reads SNHLY; CDR2 reads FYNNEI. The trim removed 6 bases at V and 4 bases at J, leaving 5 bases unmatched.

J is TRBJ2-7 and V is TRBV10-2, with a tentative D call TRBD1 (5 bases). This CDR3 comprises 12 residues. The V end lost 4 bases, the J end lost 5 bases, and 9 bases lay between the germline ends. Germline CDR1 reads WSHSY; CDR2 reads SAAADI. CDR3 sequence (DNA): TGCGCCAGCAGTGTGTCAGGGAACGAGCAGTACTTC. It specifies CASSVSGNEQYF.

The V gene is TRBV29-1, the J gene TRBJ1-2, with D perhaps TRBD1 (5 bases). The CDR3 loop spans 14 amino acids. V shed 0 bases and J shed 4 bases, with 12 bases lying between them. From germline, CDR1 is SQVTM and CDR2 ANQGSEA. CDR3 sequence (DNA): TGCAGCGTTGAAGATTCTGGAGGGGCCTATGGCTACACCTTC. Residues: CSVEDSGGAYGYTF.

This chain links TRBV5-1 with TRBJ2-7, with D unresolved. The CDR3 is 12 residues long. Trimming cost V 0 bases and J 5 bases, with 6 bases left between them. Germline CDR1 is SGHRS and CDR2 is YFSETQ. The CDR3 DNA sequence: TGCGCCAGCAGCTTGGCCAACGACGAGCAGTACTTC. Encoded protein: CASSLANDEQYF.

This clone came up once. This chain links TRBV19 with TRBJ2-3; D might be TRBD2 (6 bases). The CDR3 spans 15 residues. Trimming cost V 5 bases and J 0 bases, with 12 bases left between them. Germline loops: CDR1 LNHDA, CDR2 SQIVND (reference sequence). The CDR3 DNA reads TGTGCCAGTAGTGCGGTAGGGACTAGCACAGATACGCAGTATTTT. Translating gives CASSAVGTSTDTQYF.

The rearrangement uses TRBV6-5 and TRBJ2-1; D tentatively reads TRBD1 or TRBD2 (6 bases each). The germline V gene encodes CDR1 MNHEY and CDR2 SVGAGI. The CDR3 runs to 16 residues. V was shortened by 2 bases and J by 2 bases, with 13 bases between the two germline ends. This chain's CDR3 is CASSYRGVRTYNEQFF. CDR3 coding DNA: TGTGCCAGCAGTTACAGGGGGGTCCGGACCTACAATGAGCAGTTCTTC.